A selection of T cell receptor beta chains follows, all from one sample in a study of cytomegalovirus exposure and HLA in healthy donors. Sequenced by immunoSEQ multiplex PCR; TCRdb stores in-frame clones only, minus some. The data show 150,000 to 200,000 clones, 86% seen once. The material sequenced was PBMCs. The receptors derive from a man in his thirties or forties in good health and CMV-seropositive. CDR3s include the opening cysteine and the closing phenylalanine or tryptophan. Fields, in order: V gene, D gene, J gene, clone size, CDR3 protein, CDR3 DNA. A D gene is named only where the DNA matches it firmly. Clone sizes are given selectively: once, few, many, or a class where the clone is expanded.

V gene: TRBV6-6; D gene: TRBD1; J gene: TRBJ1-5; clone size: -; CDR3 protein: CASRLRQGYNQPQHF; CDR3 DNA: TGTGCCAGCAGACTTAGACAGGGGTACAATCAGCCCCAGCATTTT
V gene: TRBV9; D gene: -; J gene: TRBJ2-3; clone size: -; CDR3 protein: CASSGPVEDTQYF; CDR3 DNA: TGTGCCAGCAGCGGACCCGTGGAGGATACGCAGTATTTT
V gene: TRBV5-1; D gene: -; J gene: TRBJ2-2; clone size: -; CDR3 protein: CASSLIGTGNTGELFF; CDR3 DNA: TGCGCCAGCAGCCTAATCGGTACAGGGAACACCGGGGAGCTGTTTTTT
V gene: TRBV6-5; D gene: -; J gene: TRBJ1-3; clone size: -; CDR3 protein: CASSYSRVAGGNTIYF; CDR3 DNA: TGTGCCAGCAGTTATTCTCGGGTTGCGGGAGGAAACACCATATATTTT
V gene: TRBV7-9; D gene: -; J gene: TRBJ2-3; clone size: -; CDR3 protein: CASSHTQGSTDTQYF; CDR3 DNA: TGTGCCAGCAGCCATACCCAAGGTAGCACAGATACGCAGTATTTT
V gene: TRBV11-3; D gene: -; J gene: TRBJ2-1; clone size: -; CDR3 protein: CATAAGSYDEQFF; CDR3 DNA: TGTGCCACCGCCGCCGGAAGTTACGATGAGCAGTTCTTC
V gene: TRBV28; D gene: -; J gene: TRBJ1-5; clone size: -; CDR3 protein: CASSLGQSNQPQHF; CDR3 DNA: TGTGCCAGCAGTTTAGGGCAGAGCAATCAGCCCCAGCATTTT
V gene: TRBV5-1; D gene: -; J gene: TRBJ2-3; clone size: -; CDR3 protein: CASSLGLLFRTDTQYF; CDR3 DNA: TGCGCCAGCAGCTTGGGCCTATTGTTTCGCACAGATACGCAGTATTTT
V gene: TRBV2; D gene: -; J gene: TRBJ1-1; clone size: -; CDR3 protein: CASSEGSMNTEAFF; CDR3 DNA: TGTGCCAGCAGTGAAGGCAGCATGAACACTGAAGCTTTCTTT
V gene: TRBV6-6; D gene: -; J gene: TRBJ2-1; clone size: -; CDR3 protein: CASSYRGQTWEQFF; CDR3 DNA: TGTGCCAGCAGTTACCGAGGACAGACGTGGGAGCAGTTCTTC
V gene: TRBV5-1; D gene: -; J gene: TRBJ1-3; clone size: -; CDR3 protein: CASSPPSGLGIIYF; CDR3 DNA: TGCGCCAGCAGCCCACCATCTGGGTTGGGCATCATATATTTT
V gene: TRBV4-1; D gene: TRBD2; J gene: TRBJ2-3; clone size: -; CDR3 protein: CASSQDWVAGVPDTQYF; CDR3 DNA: TGCGCCAGCAGCCAAGATTGGGTAGCGGGGGTGCCAGATACGCAGTATTTT
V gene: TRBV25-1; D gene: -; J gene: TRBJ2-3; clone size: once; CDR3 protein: CASSEGPSTDTQYF; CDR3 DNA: TGTGCCAGCAGTGAAGGTCCTAGCACAGATACGCAGTATTTT
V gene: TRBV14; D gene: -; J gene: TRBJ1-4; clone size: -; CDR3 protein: CASSQDMRELFF; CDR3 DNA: TGTGCCAGCAGCCAAGATATGAGGGAACTGTTTTTT
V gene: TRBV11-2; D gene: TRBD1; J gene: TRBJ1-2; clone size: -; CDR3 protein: CASSRGTGYDGYTF; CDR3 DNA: TGTGCCAGCAGCCGCGGGACAGGCTACGATGGCTACACCTTC
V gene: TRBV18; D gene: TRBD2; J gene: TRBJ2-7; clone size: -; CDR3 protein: CASSTYGTSGYEQYF; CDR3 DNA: TGTGCCAGCTCAACTTATGGGACTAGCGGCTACGAGCAGTACTTC
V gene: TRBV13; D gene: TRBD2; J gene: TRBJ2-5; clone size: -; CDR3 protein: CASRETSGGSQETQYF; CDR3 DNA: TGTGCCAGCAGAGAAACTAGCGGGGGGTCTCAAGAGACCCAGTACTTC
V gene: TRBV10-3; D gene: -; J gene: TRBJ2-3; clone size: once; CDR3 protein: CAISERGPPGDTQYF; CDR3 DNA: TGTGCCATCAGTGAGCGGGGGCCCCCTGGGGATACGCAGTATTTT
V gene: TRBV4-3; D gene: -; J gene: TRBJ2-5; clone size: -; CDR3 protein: CASSPALWETQYF; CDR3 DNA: TGCGCCAGCAGCCCGGCCTTGTGGGAGACCCAGTACTTC
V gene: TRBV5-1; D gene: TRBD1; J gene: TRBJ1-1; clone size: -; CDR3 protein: CASSNRQGVFAEAFF; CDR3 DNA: TGCGCCAGCAGCAATAGACAGGGTGTTTTCGCTGAAGCTTTCTTT
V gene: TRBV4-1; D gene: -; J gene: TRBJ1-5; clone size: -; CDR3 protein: CASSPTLGGYSNQPQHF; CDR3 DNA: TGCGCCAGCAGCCCCACCCTCGGAGGGTATAGCAATCAGCCCCAGCATTTT
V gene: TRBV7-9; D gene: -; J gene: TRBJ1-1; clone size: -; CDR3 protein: CASSPRATTEAFF; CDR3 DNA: TGTGCCAGCAGCCCTAGGGCCACCACTGAAGCTTTCTTT
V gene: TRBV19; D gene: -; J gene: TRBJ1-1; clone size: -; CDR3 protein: CASSMGSRGRGNTEAFF; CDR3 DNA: TGTGCCAGTAGTATGGGGTCGAGGGGACGAGGGAACACTGAAGCTTTCTTT
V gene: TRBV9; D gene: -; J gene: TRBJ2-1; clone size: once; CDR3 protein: CASSKTGWDNEQFF; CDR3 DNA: TGTGCCAGCAGCAAGACCGGATGGGACAATGAGCAGTTCTTC
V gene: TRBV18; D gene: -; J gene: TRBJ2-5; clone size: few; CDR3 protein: CASSSQGSRQETQYF; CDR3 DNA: TGTGCCAGCTCATCACAGGGAAGTCGACAAGAGACCCAGTACTTC
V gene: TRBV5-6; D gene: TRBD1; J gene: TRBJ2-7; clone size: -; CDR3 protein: CASSSAGQGVWEQYF; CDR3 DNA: TGTGCCAGCAGCTCAGCGGGACAGGGGGTTTGGGAGCAGTACTTC
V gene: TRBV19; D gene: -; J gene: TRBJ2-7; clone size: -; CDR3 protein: CASSTIQSEYEQYF; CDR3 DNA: TGTGCCAGTAGTACAATCCAGTCCGAGTACGAGCAGTACTTC
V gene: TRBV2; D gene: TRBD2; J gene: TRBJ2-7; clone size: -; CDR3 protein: CASVFLRGGSEQYF; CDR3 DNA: TGTGCCAGCGTCTTTCTGCGGGGGGGGTCCGAGCAGTACTTC
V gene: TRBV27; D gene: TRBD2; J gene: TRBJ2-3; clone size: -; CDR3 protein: CASSPYGLAGDTQYF; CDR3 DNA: TGTGCCAGCAGTCCCTACGGACTAGCGGGAGATACGCAGTATTTT
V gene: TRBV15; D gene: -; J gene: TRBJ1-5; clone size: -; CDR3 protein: CATSRALGVNQPQHF; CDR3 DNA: TGTGCCACCAGCAGAGCCCTGGGGGTGAATCAGCCCCAGCATTTT